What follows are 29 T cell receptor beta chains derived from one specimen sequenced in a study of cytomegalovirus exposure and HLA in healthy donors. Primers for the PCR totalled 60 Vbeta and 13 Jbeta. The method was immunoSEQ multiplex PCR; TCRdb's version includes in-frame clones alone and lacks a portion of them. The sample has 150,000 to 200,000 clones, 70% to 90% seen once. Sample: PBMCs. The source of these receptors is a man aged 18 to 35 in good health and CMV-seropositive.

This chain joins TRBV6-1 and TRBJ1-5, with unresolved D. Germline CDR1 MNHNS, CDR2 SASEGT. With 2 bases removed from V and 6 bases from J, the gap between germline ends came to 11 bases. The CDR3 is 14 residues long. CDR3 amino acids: CASSESMAGQPQHF. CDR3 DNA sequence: TGTGCCAGCAGTGAATCTATGGCAGGTCAGCCCCAGCATTTT.

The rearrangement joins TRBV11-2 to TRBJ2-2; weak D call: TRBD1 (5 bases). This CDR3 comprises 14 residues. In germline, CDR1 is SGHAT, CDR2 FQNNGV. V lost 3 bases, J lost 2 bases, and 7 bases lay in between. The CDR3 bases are TGTGCCAGCAGCTTTAGGGGAAACACCGGGGAGCTGTTTTTT. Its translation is CASSFRGNTGELFF.

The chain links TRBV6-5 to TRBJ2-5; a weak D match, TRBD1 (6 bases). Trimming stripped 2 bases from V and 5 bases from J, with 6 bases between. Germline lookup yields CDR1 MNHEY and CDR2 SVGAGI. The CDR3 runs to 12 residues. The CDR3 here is CASSYRGETQYF. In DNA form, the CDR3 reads TGTGCCAGCAGTTACAGGGGGGAGACCCAGTACTTC.

The CDR3 here is CASSLSSGDEAFF. In nucleotides, the CDR3 is TGTGCCAGCAGCTTGTCTTCCGGGGATGAAGCTTTCTTT. The chain uses TRBV11-2 and TRBJ1-1, with unresolved D. CDR1 and CDR2 (germline): SGHAT, FQNNGV. The CDR3 length is 13 residues. V was shortened by 3 bases and J by 7 bases, with 12 bases between the two germline ends.

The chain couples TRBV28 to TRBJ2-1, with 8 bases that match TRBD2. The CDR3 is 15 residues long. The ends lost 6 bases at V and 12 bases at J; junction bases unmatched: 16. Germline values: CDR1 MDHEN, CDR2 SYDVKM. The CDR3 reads CASRFSGAVGIGQFF. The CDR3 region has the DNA TGTGCCAGCAGGTTTAGCGGGGCGGTTGGAATTGGGCAGTTCTTC. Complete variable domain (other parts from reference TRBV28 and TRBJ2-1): DVKVTQSSRYLVKRTGEKVFLECVQDMDHENMFWYRQDPGLGLRLIYFSYDVKMKEKGDIPEGYSVSREKKERFSLILESASTNQTSMYLCASRFSGAVGIGQFFGPGTRLTVL.

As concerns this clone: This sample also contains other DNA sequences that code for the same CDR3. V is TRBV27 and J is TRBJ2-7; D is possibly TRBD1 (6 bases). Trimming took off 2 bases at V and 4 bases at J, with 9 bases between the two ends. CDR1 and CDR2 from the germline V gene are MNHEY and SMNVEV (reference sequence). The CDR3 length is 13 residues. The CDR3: CASSLQGSYEQYF. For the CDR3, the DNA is TGTGCCAGCAGTTTACAGGGGTCTTACGAGCAGTACTTC.

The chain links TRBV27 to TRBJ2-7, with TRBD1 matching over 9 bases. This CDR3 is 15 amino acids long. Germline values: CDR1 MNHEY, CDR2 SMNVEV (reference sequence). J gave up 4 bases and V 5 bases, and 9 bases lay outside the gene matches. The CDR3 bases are TGTGCCAGCAGTCGTGGTACAGGGGGCTTTTACGAGCAGTACTTC. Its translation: CASSRGTGGFYEQYF.

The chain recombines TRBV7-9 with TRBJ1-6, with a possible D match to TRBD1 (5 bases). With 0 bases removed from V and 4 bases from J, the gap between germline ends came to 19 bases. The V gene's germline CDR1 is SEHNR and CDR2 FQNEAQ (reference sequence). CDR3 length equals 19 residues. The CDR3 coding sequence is TGTGCCAGCAGCTTAGCCCAAGGCAGGGAAGAAGGGTATAATTCACCCCTCCACTTT. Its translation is CASSLAQGREEGYNSPLHF.

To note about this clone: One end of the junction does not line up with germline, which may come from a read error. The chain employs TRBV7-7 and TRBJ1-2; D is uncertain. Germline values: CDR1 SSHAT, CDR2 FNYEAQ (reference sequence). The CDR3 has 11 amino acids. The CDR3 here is CASSLVIGYTF. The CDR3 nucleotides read TGTGCTAGCAGCTTAGTTATTGGCTACACCTTC. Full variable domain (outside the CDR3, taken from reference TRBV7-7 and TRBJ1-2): GAGVSQSPRYKVTKRGQDVTLRCDPISSHATLYWYQQALGQGPEFLTYFNYEAQPDKSGLPSDRFSAERPEGSISTLTIQRTEQRDSAMYRCASSLVIGYTFGSGTRLTVV.

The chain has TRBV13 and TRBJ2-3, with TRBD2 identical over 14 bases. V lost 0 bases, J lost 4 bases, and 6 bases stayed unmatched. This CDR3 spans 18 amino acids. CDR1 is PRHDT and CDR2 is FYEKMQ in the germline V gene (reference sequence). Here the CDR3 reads CASSLGKTSGGAADTQYF. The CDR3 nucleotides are TGTGCCAGCAGCTTAGGAAAGACTAGCGGGGGGGCCGCAGATACGCAGTATTTT.

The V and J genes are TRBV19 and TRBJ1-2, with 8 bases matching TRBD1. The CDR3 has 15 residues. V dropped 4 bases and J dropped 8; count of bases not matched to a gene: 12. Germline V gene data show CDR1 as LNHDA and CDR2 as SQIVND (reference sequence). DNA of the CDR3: TGTGCCAGTAGTACTTACCGACCGGACAGGGTGGGCTACACCTTC. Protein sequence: CASSTYRPDRVGYTF.

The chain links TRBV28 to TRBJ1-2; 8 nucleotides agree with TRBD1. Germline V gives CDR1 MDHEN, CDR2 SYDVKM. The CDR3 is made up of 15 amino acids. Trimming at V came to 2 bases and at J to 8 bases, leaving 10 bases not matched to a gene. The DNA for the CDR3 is TGTGCCAGCAGTTTAAGCTCGGCAGGGGGCTGGGGCTACACCTTC. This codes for CASSLSSAGGWGYTF.

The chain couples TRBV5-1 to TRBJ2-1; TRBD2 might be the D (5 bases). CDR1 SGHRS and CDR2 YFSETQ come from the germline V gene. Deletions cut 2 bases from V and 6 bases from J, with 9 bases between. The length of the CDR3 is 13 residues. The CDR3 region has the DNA TGCGCCAGCAGCTTCGGGGAGTTCAATGAGCAGTTCTTC. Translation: CASSFGEFNEQFF.

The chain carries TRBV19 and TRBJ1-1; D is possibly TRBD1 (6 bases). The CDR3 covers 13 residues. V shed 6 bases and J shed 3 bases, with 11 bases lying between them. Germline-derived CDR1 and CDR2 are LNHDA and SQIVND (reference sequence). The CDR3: CASSPDRYTEAFF. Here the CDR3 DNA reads TGTGCCAGTAGCCCCGACAGGTACACTGAAGCTTTCTTT.

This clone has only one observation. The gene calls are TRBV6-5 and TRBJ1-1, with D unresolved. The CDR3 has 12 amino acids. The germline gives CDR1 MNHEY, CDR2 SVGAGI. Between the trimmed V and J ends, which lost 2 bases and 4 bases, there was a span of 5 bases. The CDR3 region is CASSYVRTEAFF. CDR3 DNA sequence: TGTGCCAGCAGTTACGTTCGCACTGAAGCTTTCTTT.

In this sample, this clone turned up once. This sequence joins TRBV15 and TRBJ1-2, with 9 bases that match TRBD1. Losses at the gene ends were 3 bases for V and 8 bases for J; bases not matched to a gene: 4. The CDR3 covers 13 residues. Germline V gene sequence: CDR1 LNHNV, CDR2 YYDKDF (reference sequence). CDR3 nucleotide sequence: TGTGCCACCAGCAGCCGGGACAGGGAGGGCTACACCTTC. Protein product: CATSSRDREGYTF.

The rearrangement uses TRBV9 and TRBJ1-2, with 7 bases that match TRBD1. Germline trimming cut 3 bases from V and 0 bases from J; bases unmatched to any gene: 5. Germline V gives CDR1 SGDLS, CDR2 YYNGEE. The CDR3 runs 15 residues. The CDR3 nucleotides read TGTGCCAGCAGCGCCGACAGGGATTCTAACTATGGCTACACCTTC. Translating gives CASSADRDSNYGYTF. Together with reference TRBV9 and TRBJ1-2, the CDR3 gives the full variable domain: DSGVTQTPKHLITATGQRVTLRCSPRSGDLSVYWYQQSLDQGLQFLIQYYNGEERAKGNILERFSAQQFPDLHSELNLSSLELGDSALYFCASSADRDSNYGYTFGSGTRLTVV.

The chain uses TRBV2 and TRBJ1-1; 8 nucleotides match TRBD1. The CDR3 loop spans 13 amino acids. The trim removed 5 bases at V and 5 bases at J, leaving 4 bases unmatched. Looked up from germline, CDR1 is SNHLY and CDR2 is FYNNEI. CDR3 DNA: TGTGCCAGCAGTAGCACAGGGGGGACTGAAGCTTTCTTT. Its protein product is CASSSTGGTEAFF.

This chain's CDR3 is CASSQITGRREQYF. As DNA, the CDR3 is TGCGCCAGCAGCCAGATAACAGGGCGGAGAGAGCAGTACTTC. This rearrangement joins TRBV4-1 to TRBJ2-7; D might be TRBD1 (6 bases). CDR1 is MGHRA and CDR2 is YSYEKL in the germline V gene. Deletions cut 3 bases from V and 7 bases from J, with 16 bases between. The CDR3 contains 14 residues.

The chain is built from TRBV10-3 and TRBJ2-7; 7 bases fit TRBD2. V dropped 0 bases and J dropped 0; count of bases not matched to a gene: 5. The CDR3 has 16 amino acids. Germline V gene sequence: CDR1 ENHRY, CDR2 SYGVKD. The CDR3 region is CAISESGGGSSYEQYF. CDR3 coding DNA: TGTGCCATCAGTGAGTCGGGGGGGGGTAGCTCCTACGAGCAGTACTTC.

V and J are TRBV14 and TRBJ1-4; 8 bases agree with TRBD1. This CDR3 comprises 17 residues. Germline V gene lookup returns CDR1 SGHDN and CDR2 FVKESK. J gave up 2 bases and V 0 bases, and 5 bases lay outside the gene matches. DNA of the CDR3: TGTGCCAGCAGCCAAGATATACAGGGGGTGACTAATGAAAAACTGTTTTTT. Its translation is CASSQDIQGVTNEKLFF.

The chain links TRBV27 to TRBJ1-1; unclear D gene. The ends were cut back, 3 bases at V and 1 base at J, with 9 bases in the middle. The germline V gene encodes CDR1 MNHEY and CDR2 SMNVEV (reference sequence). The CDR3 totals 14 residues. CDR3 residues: CASSFSGRNTEAFF. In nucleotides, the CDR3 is TGTGCCAGCAGTTTTTCTGGGAGGAACACTGAAGCTTTCTTT.

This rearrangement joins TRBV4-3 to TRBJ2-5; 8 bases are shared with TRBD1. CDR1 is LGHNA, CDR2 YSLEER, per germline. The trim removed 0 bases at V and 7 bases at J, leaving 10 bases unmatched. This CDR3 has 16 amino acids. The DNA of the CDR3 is TGCGCCAGCAGCCAAGATGGGATAACAGGGGGGTCGACCCAGTACTTC. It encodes CASSQDGITGGSTQYF.

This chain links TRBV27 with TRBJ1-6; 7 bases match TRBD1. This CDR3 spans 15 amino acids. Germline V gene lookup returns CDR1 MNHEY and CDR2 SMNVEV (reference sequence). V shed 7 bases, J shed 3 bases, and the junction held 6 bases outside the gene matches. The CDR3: CASNRDSHYNSPLHF. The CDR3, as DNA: TGTGCCAGCAACAGGGACAGCCACTATAATTCACCCCTCCACTTT.

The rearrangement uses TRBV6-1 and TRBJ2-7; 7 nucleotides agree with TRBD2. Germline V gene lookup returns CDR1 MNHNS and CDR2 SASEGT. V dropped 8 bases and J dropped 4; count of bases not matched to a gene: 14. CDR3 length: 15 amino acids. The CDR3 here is CASAARVGGGYEQYF. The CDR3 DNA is TGTGCCAGCGCCGCCAGAGTTGGCGGGGGTTACGAGCAGTACTTC.

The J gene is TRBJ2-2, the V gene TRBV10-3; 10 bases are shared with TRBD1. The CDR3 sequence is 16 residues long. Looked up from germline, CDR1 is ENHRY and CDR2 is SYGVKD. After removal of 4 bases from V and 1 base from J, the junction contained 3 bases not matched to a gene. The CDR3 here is CAISADRGLNTGELFF. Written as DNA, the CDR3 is TGTGCCATCAGTGCTGACAGGGGGCTGAACACCGGGGAGCTGTTTTTT.

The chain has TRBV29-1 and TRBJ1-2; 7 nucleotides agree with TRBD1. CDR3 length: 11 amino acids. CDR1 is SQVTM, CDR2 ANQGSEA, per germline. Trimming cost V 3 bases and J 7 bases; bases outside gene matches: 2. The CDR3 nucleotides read TGCAGCGTTGACAGGGGGGTTGGCTACACCTTC. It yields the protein CSVDRGVGYTF. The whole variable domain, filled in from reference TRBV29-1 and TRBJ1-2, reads SAVISQKPSRDICQRGTSLTIQCQVDSQVTMMFWYRQQPGQSLTLIATANQGSEATYESGFVIDKFPISRPNLTFSTLTVSNMSPEDSSIYLCSVDRGVGYTFGSGTRLTVV.

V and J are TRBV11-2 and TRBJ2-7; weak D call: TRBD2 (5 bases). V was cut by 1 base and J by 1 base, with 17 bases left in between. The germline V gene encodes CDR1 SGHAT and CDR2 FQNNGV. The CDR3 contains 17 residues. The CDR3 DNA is TGTGCCAGCAGCTTAGCTTATCGCGGGCTGACATCCTACGAGCAGTACTTC. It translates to CASSLAYRGLTSYEQYF.

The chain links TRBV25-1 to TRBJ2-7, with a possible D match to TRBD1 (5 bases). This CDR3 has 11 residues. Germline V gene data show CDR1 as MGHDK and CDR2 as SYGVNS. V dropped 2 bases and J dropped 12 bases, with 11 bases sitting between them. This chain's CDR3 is CASSEGAGWYF. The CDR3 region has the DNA TGTGCCAGCAGTGAAGGGGCAGGATGGTACTTC.